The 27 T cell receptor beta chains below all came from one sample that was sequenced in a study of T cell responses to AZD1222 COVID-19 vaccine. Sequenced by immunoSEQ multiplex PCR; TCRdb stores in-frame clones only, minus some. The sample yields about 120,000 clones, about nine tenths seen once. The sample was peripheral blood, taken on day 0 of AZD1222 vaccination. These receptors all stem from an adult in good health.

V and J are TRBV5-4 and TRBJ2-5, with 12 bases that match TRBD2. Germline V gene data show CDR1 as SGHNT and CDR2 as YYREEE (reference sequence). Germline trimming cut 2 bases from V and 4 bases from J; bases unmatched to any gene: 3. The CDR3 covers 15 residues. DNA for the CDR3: TGTGCCAGCAGCTTAGGGGGACTAGCGGGAGAGACCCAGTACTTC. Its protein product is CASSLGGLAGETQYF.

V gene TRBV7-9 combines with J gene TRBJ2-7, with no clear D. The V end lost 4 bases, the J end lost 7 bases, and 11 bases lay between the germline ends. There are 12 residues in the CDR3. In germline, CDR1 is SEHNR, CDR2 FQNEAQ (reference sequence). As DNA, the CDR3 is TGTGCCAGCAGCTCCCGTCAGGTTGAGCAGTACTTC. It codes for CASSSRQVEQYF.

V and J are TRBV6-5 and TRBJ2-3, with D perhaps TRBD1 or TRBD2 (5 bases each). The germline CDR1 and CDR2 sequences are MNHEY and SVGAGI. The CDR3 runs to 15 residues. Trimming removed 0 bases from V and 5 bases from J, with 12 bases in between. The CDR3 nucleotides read TGTGCCAGCAGTTACTCGGGGGTAGTCCGAGATACGCAGTATTTT. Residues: CASSYSGVVRDTQYF.

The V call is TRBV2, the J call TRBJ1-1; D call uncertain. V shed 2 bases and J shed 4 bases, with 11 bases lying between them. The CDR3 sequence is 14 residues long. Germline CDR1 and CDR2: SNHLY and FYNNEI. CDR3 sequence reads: CASSELGSGTEAFF. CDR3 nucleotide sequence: TGTGCCAGCAGTGAATTAGGGAGTGGCACTGAAGCTTTCTTT.

The CDR3 nucleotides read TGTGCCAGCAGCGGCCAGGGTGGTGGTAATTCACCCCTCCACTTT. It specifies CASSGQGGGNSPLHF. The chain joins TRBV13 to TRBJ1-6; D possibly corresponds to TRBD1 (5 bases). The CDR3 sequence is 15 residues long. Germline CDR1 reads PRHDT; CDR2 reads FYEKMQ (reference sequence). With 5 bases removed from V and 6 bases from J, the gap between germline ends came to 14 bases. Based on the CDR3 plus reference TRBV13 and TRBJ1-6, the full variable domain is AAGVIQSPRHLIKEKRETATLKCYPIPRHDTVYWYQQGPGQDPQFLISFYEKMQSDKGSIPDRFSAQQFSDYHSELNMSSLELGDSALYFCASSGQGGGNSPLHFGNGTRLTVT.

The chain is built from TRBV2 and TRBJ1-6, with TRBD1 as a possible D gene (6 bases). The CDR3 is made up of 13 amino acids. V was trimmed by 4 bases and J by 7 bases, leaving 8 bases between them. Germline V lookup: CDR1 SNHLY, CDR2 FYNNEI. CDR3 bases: TGTGCCAGCAGTGGGGACATAAATTCACCCCTCCACTTT. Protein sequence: CASSGDINSPLHF. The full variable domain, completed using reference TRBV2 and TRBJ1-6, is EPEVTQTPSHQVTQMGQEVILRCVPISNHLYFYWYRQILGQKVEFLVSFYNNEISEKSEIFDDQFSVERPDGSNFTLKIRSTKLEDSAMYFCASSGDINSPLHFGNGTRLTVT.

The CDR3 region has the DNA TGTGCCAGCAGCCGTACGATCGGAGCGGAAGATACGCAGTATTTT. It yields the protein CASSRTIGAEDTQYF. V gene TRBV7-9 combines with J gene TRBJ2-3, with D maybe TRBD2 (5 bases). The CDR3 contains 15 residues. Germline CDR1 reads SEHNR; CDR2 reads FQNEAQ (reference sequence). Trimming removed 5 bases from V and 5 bases from J, with 17 bases in between.

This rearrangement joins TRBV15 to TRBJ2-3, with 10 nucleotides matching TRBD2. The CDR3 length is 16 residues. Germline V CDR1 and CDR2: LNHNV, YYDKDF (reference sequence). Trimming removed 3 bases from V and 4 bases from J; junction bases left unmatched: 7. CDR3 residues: CATSREAGGRADTQYF. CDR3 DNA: TGTGCCACCAGCAGGGAAGCGGGGGGGCGGGCAGATACGCAGTATTTT. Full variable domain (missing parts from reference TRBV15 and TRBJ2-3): DAMVIQNPRYQVTQFGKPVTLSCSQTLNHNVMYWYQQKSSQAPKLLFHYYDKDFNNEADTPDNFQSRRPNTSFCFLDIRSPGLGDTAMYLCATSREAGGRADTQYFGPGTRLTVL.

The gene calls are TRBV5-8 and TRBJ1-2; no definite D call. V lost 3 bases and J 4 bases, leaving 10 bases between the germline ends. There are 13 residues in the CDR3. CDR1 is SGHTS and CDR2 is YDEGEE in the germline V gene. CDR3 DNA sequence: TGTGCCAGCAGCTGGTCCCTTTCCTATGGCTACACCTTC. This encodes CASSWSLSYGYTF. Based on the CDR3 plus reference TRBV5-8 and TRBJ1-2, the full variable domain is EAGVTQSPTHLIKTRGQQATLRCSPISGHTSVYWYQQALGLGLQFLLWYDEGEERNRGNFPPRFSGRQFPNYSSELNVNALELEDSALYLCASSWSLSYGYTFGSGTRLTVV.

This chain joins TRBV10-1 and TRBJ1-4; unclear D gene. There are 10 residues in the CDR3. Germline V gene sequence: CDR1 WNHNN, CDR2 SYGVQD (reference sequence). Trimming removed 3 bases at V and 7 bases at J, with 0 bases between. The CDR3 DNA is TGCGCCAGCAGTGATGAAAAACTGTTTTTT. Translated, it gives CASSDEKLFF.

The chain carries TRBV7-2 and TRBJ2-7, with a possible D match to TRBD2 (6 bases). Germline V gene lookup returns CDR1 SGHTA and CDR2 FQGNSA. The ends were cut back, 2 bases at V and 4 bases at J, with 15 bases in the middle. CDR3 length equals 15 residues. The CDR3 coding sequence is TGTGCCAGCAGCTTATCCGGGAGTGGAGATTACGAGCAGTACTTC. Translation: CASSLSGSGDYEQYF.

CDR3: CASSLASQTNYGYTF. CDR3 nucleotide sequence: TGTGCCAGCAGCTTGGCTTCACAAACTAACTATGGCTACACCTTC. The V call is TRBV5-5, the J call TRBJ1-2; D gene uncertain. The germline V gene encodes CDR1 SGHKS and CDR2 YYEKEE (reference sequence). The CDR3 is made up of 15 amino acids. Trimming removed 0 bases from V and 0 bases from J, with 9 bases in between.

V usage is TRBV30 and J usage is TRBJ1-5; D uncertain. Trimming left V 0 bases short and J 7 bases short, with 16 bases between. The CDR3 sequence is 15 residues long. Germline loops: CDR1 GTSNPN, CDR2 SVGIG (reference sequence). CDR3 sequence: CAWSVPGPRFQPQHF. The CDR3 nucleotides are TGTGCCTGGAGTGTACCCGGGCCCCGATTCCAGCCCCAGCATTTT.

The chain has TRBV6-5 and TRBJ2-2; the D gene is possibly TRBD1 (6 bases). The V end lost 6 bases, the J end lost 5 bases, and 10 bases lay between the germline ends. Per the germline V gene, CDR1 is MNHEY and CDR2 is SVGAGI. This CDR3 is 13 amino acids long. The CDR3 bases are TGTGCCAGCAGACCACAGGGTACCGGGGAGCTGTTTTTT. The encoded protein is CASRPQGTGELFF.

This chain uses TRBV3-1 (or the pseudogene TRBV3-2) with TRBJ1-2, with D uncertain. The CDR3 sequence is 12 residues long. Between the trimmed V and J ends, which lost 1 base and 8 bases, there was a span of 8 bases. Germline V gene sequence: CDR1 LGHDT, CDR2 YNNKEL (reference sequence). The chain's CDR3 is CASSQGPRGYTF. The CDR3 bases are TGTGCCAGCAGCCAAGGGCCGCGGGGCTACACCTTC.

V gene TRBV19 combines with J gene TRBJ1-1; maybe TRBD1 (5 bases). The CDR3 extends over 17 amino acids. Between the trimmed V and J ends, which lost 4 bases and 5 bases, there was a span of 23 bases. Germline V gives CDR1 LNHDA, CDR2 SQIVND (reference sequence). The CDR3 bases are TGTGCCAGTAGTAGATTCCATCCCCGGGGGGGGAGGACTGAAGCTTTCTTT. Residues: CASSRFHPRGGRTEAFF. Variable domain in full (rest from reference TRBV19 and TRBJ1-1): DGGITQSPKYLFRKEGQNVTLSCEQNLNHDAMYWYRQDPGQGLRLIYYSQIVNDFQKGDIAEGYSVSREKKESFPLTVTSAQKNPTAFYLCASSRFHPRGGRTEAFFGQGTRLTVV.

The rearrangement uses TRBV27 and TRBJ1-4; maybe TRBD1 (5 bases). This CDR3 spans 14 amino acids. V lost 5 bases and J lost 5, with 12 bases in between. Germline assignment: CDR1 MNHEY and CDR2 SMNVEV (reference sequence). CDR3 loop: CASSASEGNEKLFF. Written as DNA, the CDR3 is TGTGCCAGCAGTGCATCAGAGGGGAATGAAAAACTGTTTTTT.

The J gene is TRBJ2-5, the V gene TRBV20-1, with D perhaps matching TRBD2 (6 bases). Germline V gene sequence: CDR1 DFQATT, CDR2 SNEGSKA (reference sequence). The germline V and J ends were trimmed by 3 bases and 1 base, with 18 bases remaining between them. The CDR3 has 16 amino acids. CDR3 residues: CSASSPRGMGQETQYF. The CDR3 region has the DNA TGCAGTGCTAGTTCCCCCCGCGGGATGGGCCAAGAGACCCAGTACTTC.

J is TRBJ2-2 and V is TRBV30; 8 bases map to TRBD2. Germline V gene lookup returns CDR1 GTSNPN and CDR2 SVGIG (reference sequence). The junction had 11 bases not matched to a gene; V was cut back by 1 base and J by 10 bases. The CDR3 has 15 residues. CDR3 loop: CAWSDGGGPPKELFF. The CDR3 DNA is TGTGCCTGGAGTGACGGGGGGGGCCCCCCTAAGGAGCTGTTTTTT.

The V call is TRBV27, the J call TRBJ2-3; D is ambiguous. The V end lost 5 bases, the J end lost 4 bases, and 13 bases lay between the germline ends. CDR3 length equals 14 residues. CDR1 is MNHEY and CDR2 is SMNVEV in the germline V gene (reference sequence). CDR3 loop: CASSPIAFPDTQYF. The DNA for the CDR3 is TGTGCCAGCAGTCCCATCGCGTTCCCAGATACGCAGTATTTT.

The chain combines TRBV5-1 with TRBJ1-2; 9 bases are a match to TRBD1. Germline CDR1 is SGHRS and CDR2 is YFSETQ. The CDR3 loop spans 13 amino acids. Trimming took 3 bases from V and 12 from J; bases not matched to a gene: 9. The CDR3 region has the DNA TGCGCCAGCAGCTCCTCCGGGACAGGGCTGAACACCTTC. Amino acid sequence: CASSSSGTGLNTF.

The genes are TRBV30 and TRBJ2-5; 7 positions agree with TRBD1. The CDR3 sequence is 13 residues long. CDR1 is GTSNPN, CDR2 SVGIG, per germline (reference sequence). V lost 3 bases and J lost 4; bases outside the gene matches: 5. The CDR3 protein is CAWRMTGRETQYF. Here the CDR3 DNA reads TGTGCCTGGAGAATGACAGGGCGAGAGACCCAGTACTTC.

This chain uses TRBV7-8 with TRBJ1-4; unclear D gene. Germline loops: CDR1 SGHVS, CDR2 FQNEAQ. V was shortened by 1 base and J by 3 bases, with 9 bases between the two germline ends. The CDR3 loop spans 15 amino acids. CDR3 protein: CASSLVVGANEKLFF. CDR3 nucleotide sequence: TGTGCCAGCAGCTTAGTTGTGGGAGCTAATGAAAAACTGTTTTTT.

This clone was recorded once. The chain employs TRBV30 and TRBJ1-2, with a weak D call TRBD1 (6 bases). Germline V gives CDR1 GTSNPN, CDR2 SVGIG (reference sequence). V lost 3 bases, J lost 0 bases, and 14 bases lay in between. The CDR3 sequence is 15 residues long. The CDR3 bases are TGTGCCTGGAGCGCCTCAGGGGCCGCTAACTATGGCTACACCTTC. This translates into CAWSASGAANYGYTF.

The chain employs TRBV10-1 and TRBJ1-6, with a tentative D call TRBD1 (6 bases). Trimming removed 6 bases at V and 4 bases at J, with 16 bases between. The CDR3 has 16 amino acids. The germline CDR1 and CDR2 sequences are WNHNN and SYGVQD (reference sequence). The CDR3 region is CASRDNRDRYNSPLHF. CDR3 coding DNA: TGCGCCAGCAGAGATAACAGGGACCGTTATAATTCACCCCTCCACTTT.

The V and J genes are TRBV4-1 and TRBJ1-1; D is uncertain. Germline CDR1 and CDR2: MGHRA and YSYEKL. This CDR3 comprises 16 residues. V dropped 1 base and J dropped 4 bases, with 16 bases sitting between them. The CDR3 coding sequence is TGCGCCAGCAGCCAAGGGAACGGCCCTAGGGTCACTGAAGCTTTCTTT. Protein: CASSQGNGPRVTEAFF.

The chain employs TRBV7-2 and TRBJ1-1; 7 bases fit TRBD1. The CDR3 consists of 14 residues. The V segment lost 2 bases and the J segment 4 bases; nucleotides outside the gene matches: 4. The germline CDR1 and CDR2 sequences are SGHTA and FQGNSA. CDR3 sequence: CASSLRQGGTEAFF. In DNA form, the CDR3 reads TGTGCCAGCAGCTTAAGACAGGGTGGCACTGAAGCTTTCTTT.